The clone carrying this TCR beta chain was seen ten or more times. This sample is drawn from a study of T-cell memory formation after mild COVID-19. This CDR3 is 16 amino acids long. V lost 5 bases and J lost 0, with 14 bases in between. The germline gives CDR1 SEHNR, CDR2 FQNEAQ (reference sequence). UMIs and sample barcodes were carried by the TCR alpha and TCR beta cDNA libraries that 5'RACE produced using constant-segment primers. Each CDR3 protein gets one entry after TCRdb re-called the 5' RACE reads with MiXCR. This table has some 120,000 distinct CDR3 sequences, roughly 6.2% appearing once. The receptor was derived from an adult woman who had mild COVID-19 (a few samples of this study predate the infection). Cell type and time point are not known. Sample: PBMCs or a T cell subset sorted from them (not recorded which). This sequence joins TRBV7-9 and TRBJ1-3; no clear D. CDR3: CASSPRAQSSGNTIYF. For the CDR3, the DNA is TGTGCCAGCAGCCCCCGGGCCCAGAGCTCTGGAAACACCATATATTTT.